Listed here are 25 T cell receptor beta chains from one sample, sequenced in a study of blood T cell repertoires in COVID-19 (dated by TCRdb to about 2020). Receptors were amplified or captured by the immunoSEQ multiplex PCR assay. TCRdb limited this immuneACCESS table to in-frame rearrangements with V and J called. A share of clones is missing; checked studies link under half to unresolved V genes, and the rest is unexplained. The sample data list roughly 300,000 clones, and about nine tenths of these were observed just once. The top ten constitute about 4.6% of the sample. The sample was PBMCs or T cells enriched from blood (not recorded which). These receptors all stem from a man aged 25 to 45 who had recovered from COVID-19.

The chain employs TRBV14 and TRBJ2-3; maybe TRBD1 (6 bases). This CDR3 has 18 amino acids. The germline CDR1 and CDR2 sequences are SGHDN and FVKESK. With 4 bases removed from V and 5 bases from J, the gap between germline ends came to 25 bases. DNA of the CDR3: TGTGCCAGCAGCCGTACATCTGTGAGGCCCTTGGGACAAGATACGCAGTATTTT. Protein sequence: CASSRTSVRPLGQDTQYF.

The rearrangement uses TRBV6-6 and TRBJ2-3; 16 nucleotides align to TRBD2. This CDR3 has 18 residues. CDR1 MNHNY and CDR2 SVGAGI come from the germline V gene (reference sequence). Trimming took 5 bases from V and 1 from J; bases not matched to a gene: 6. CDR3 sequence reads: CASSPGTSGRVGTDTQYF. CDR3 in DNA: TGTGCCAGCAGTCCCGGGACTAGCGGGAGGGTCGGCACAGATACGCAGTATTTT.

This chain joins TRBV7-6 and TRBJ2-7; weak D call: TRBD1 (6 bases). This CDR3 is 15 amino acids long. Trimming cost V 0 bases and J 1 base, with 10 bases left between them. Germline V lookup: CDR1 SGHVS, CDR2 FNYEAQ. The CDR3 reads CASSLAQGESYEQYF. The CDR3 DNA is TGTGCCAGCAGCTTAGCACAGGGTGAATCCTACGAGCAGTACTTC.

The chain carries TRBV30 and TRBJ1-6; TRBD1 might be the D (5 bases). Germline CDR1 is GTSNPN and CDR2 is SVGIG (reference sequence). V was shortened by 3 bases and J by 7 bases, with 28 bases between the two germline ends. The CDR3 has 19 amino acids. In DNA form, the CDR3 reads TGTGCCTGGAGGTCCCCTCCTTCTGGCCCTCGCGGGGGGAATTCACCCCTCCACTTT. Its protein is CAWRSPPSGPRGGNSPLHF. The full variable domain, completed using reference TRBV30 and TRBJ1-6, is SQTIHQWPATLVQPVGSPLSLECTVEGTSNPNLYWYRQAAGRGLQLLFYSVGIGQISSEVPQNLSASRPQDRQFILSSKKLLLSDSGFYLCAWRSPPSGPRGGNSPLHFGNGTRLTVT.

The V call is TRBV6-4, the J call TRBJ2-7, with 9 bases identical to TRBD1. The CDR3 is 15 residues long. In germline, CDR1 is MRHNA, CDR2 SNTAGT. Trimming removed 4 bases from V and 2 bases from J; junction bases left unmatched: 6. CDR3 sequence (DNA): TGTGCCAGCAGTGTCGCGGGACAGGGCCCCTACGAGCAGTACTTC. This encodes CASSVAGQGPYEQYF.

V and J are TRBV7-2 and TRBJ2-5, with 16 bases fitting TRBD2. Losses at the gene ends were 5 bases for V and 5 bases for J; bases not matched to a gene: 14. The CDR3 loop spans 19 amino acids. Germline CDR1 SGHTA, CDR2 FQGNSA. CDR3 in DNA: TGTGCCAGCAGCCCCGCTTCCGGGACTAGCGGGAGGGCCTCGGAGACCCAGTACTTC. Its translation: CASSPASGTSGRASETQYF.

The chain couples TRBV18 to TRBJ2-5; 7 bases line up with TRBD2. This CDR3 contains 16 residues. V dropped 4 bases and J dropped 4; count of bases not matched to a gene: 12. The germline V gene has CDR1 KGHSH and CDR2 LQKENI. The CDR3 loop reads CASSLLLAGEGETQYF. For the CDR3, the DNA is TGTGCCAGCTCACTCCTCTTGGCGGGAGAGGGAGAGACCCAGTACTTC.

This clone was seen only a few times. The V gene is TRBV12-3 or TRBV12-4, the J gene TRBJ2-7; TRBD1 agrees at 9 bases. This CDR3 region has 13 residues. J lost 4 bases, V lost 8 bases, and 6 bases had no gene match. In nucleotides, the CDR3 is TGTGCCAGCCGGGACAGGGATGAATACGAGCAGTACTTC. This sequence encodes CASRDRDEYEQYF.

The chain has TRBV7-6 and TRBJ1-1; TRBD1 aligns across 8 bases. The trim removed 5 bases at V and 10 bases at J, leaving 12 bases unmatched. Germline CDR1 is SGHVS and CDR2 is FNYEAQ. This CDR3 is 14 amino acids long. CDR3 amino acids: CASSPISQGAVAFF. The CDR3, as DNA: TGTGCCAGCAGCCCGATTTCCCAGGGGGCAGTAGCTTTCTTT.

V gene TRBV11-2 combines with J gene TRBJ2-7; D is possibly TRBD1 (6 bases). The CDR3 extends over 15 amino acids. V was pared by 1 base and J by 5 bases, with 15 bases between. In germline, CDR1 is SGHAT, CDR2 FQNNGV. Here the CDR3 reads CASSLVGGSGHEQYF. As DNA, the CDR3 is TGTGCCAGCAGCTTAGTAGGGGGAAGCGGCCACGAGCAGTACTTC.

This clone has just one count. This chain joins TRBV4-1 and TRBJ1-1, with D hard to call. CDR3 length equals 14 residues. Per germline, CDR1 MGHRA and CDR2 YSYEKL. Between the trimmed V and J ends, which lost 0 bases and 8 bases, there was a span of 13 bases. The CDR3 loop reads CASSQDHPGSEAFF. CDR3 DNA: TGCGCCAGCAGCCAAGATCACCCAGGTTCGGAAGCTTTCTTT.

The V call is TRBV14, the J call TRBJ2-4; D perhaps matches TRBD1 (5 bases). The CDR3 runs 15 residues. Germline CDR1 reads SGHDN; CDR2 reads FVKESK. V shed 1 base and J shed 6 bases, with 13 bases lying between them. CDR3 DNA: TGTGCCAGCAGCCAAGGGTCAGGGATTCTAAACATTCAGTACTTC. Residues: CASSQGSGILNIQYF.

This rearrangement joins TRBV4-1 to TRBJ1-5; D unclear. CDR1 MGHRA and CDR2 YSYEKL come from the germline V gene. The germline V and J ends were trimmed by 2 bases and 0 bases, with 11 bases remaining between them. The CDR3 runs to 16 residues. The CDR3: CASSQFGVDSNQPQHF. CDR3 nucleotide sequence: TGCGCCAGCAGCCAATTTGGAGTTGATAGCAATCAGCCCCAGCATTTT.

The chain couples TRBV5-6 to TRBJ1-2; D is undetermined. Trimming left V 0 bases short and J 8 bases short, with 11 bases between. There are 13 residues in the CDR3. Germline V CDR1 and CDR2: SGHDT, YYEEEE. Here the CDR3 DNA reads TGTGCCAGCAGCTTGGGCTCGCTCGGGGGCTACACCTTC. This codes for CASSLGSLGGYTF.

This chain joins TRBV5-1 and TRBJ2-2, with D tentatively TRBD1 (5 bases). The CDR3 is 14 residues long. Germline V gene sequence: CDR1 SGHRS, CDR2 YFSETQ. Trimming removed 0 bases from V and 9 bases from J, with 12 bases in between. The CDR3 region has the DNA TGCGCCAGCAGCTTGGAGCCAGGGTCCCGGGAGCTGTTTTTT. This translates into CASSLEPGSRELFF.

As concerns this clone: Compared with germline, one end of the junction differs, possibly owing to a read error. This chain uses TRBV7-9 with TRBJ1-5; tentative D call: TRBD1 (5 bases). The length of the CDR3 is 15 residues. Germline V lookup: CDR1 SEHNR, CDR2 FQNEAQ (reference sequence). As DNA, the CDR3 is TGTGCCAGCAGCTTACAAGGGGCGAGGAATCACCCCCAGCATTTT. This codes for CASSLQGARNHPQHF.

This chain uses TRBV3-1 (or the pseudogene TRBV3-2) with TRBJ2-2; 7 bases match TRBD1. J was trimmed by 6 bases and V by 5 bases; bases with no gene match: 3. CDR1 and CDR2 (germline): LGHDT, YNNKEL (reference sequence). There are 13 residues in the CDR3. In DNA form, the CDR3 reads TGTGCCAGCAGCAACAGGGGTTCCGGGGAGCTGTTTTTT. Its translation: CASSNRGSGELFF.

The chain employs TRBV5-1 and TRBJ2-5, with D maybe TRBD2 (6 bases). V lost 0 bases to trimming and J lost 2 bases, with 11 bases between them. CDR1 and CDR2 (germline): SGHRS, YFSETQ. This CDR3 is 15 amino acids long. CDR3 bases: TGCGCCAGCAGCTTGGCCCTTGGGGGGCAAGAGACCCAGTACTTC. Its translation: CASSLALGGQETQYF.

This clone showed up just a few times. The chain is built from TRBV30 and TRBJ1-4; tentatively, D is TRBD1 (5 bases). CDR1 and CDR2 from the germline V gene are GTSNPN and SVGIG (reference sequence). The CDR3 is 17 amino acids. V lost 1 base and J 3 bases, leaving 18 bases between the germline ends. The CDR3 coding sequence is TGTGCCTGGAGTGCGGGTAGGGGAACGTCGGCTAATGAAAAACTGTTTTTT. This translates into CAWSAGRGTSANEKLFF.

CDR3 DNA sequence: TGTGCCAGCAGCGGCGGACAGATGAACACTGAAGCTTTCTTT. This codes for CASSGGQMNTEAFF. The V and J genes are TRBV2 and TRBJ1-1; perhaps TRBD1 as D (6 bases). This CDR3 has 14 amino acids. Trimming shortened V by 6 bases and J by 0 bases, and 11 bases separated the two germline ends. Germline CDR1 is SNHLY and CDR2 is FYNNEI.

This sequence joins TRBV11-3 and TRBJ2-1; D might be TRBD1 (6 bases). The CDR3 extends over 17 amino acids. Germline loops: CDR1 SGHNT, CDR2 YENEEA. Trimming removed 5 bases at V and 0 bases at J, with 17 bases between. The CDR3 DNA reads TGTGCCAGCAGCCATGGAGTGGACAGTTTCTCCTACAATGAGCAGTTCTTC. Residues: CASSHGVDSFSYNEQFF.

The rearrangement joins TRBV11-2 to TRBJ2-7; 10 nucleotides match TRBD2. The germline V gene encodes CDR1 SGHAT and CDR2 FQNNGV. CDR3 length: 14 residues. Trimming took 7 bases from V and 2 from J; bases not matched to a gene: 5. The CDR3 nucleotides read TGTGCCAGCACCCGGACTAGCGGCCCCTACGAGCAGTACTTC. It encodes CASTRTSGPYEQYF.

V and J are TRBV19 and TRBJ1-4; a weak D match, TRBD1 (5 bases). CDR1 and CDR2 (germline): LNHDA, SQIVND (reference sequence). The CDR3 has 15 amino acids. V lost 1 base and J lost 7, with 13 bases in between. CDR3 in amino acids: CASSIATAASEKLFF. The CDR3 DNA follows: TGTGCCAGTAGTATAGCGACAGCTGCTTCTGAAAAACTGTTTTTT. Full variable domain (missing parts from reference TRBV19 and TRBJ1-4): DGGITQSPKYLFRKEGQNVTLSCEQNLNHDAMYWYRQDPGQGLRLIYYSQIVNDFQKGDIAEGYSVSREKKESFPLTVTSAQKNPTAFYLCASSIATAASEKLFFGSGTQLSVL.

This chain connects TRBV19 to TRBJ1-1; D might be TRBD1 (6 bases). The CDR3 covers 15 residues. CDR1 is LNHDA, CDR2 SQIVND, per germline (reference sequence). Trimming removed 8 bases from V and 1 base from J, with 17 bases in between. Written as DNA, the CDR3 is TGTGCCAGTCTTGGGAATCGCAGGGGGAACACTGAAGCTTTCTTT. Its protein is CASLGNRRGNTEAFF.

The rearrangement links TRBV18 to TRBJ2-3; D unclear. CDR1 and CDR2 from the germline V gene are KGHSH and LQKENI. Trimming removed 6 bases from V and 6 bases from J, with 13 bases in between. The CDR3 runs to 13 residues. The CDR3 nucleotides read TGTGCCAGCTCTCAAACAACAACGGATACGCAGTATTTT. Protein sequence: CASSQTTTDTQYF. The full variable domain, its missing parts supplied by reference TRBV18 and TRBJ2-3, is NAGVMQNPRHLVRRRGQEARLRCSPMKGHSHVYWYRQLPEEGLKFMVYLQKENIIDESGMPKERFSAEFPKEGPSILRIQQVVRGDSAAYFCASSQTTTDTQYFGPGTRLTVL.